This TCR beta chain was captured by sequencing in a study of blood T cell repertoires in COVID-19 (dated by TCRdb to the early 2020s). Some background on the complete study: Samples from collaborators originated in the United States, Italy and Spain and spanned both the acute and convalescent phases of COVID-19. The material from the prospective study consisted of cDNA or gDNA derived from T cells, B-cell-depleted T cells, or PBMCs. Subjects who had been exposed to COVID-19, were actively infected with it, or had recovered from it provided the deeply sampled blood TCRbeta repertoires that made up the dataset. The repertoires were made available in a free public database intended to serve as a resource for research on the immune response to SARS-CoV-2. Samples came from the ongoing ImmuneRACE study (first 160 participants) plus 1,254 subjects from 6 global collaborators. Nearly every sample came with metadata listing a de-identified subject ID, COVID-19 status, age in years and sex. Where HLA class I and class II types were available, the types were taken from metadata supplied by the sample provider, not from assay-based typing.

Comment on this clone: The target of this receptor is not known. Base-call qualities are not available, and no considerably larger clone is one nucleotide away.

Whole blood was collected in K2EDTA tubes by collaborating institutions according to the institutions' own protocols. Collaborator samples were shipped for TCRbeta analysis as frozen whole blood, isolated PBMCs, or DNA extracted from either sample type. General study outcomes and caveats: Clinical and demographic metadata were provided uncurated, with the amount varying by source and participant.

TCRbeta CDR3 regions were amplified from genomic DNA using the immunoSEQ Assay, a bias-controlled multiplex PCR. As for the authors' bioinformatics: Within the assay, amplification of reference gene primers was used to estimate how many nucleated cells each sample contained. To quantify the absolute abundance of each unique TCRbeta CDR3 rearrangement, sequence reads were collapsed and filtered. For each sample, productive Simpson clonality was calculated by taking the square root of Simpson's diversity index across productive rearrangements. Here the immuneACCESS table is served through TCRdb, limited to in-frame sequences with V and J called. Missing clones are a known gap in these copies; in checked studies unresolved V genes cover under half, and the rest lacks a known reason. V and J calls and clone size follow that table, whereas D and trimming were derived from the DNA. In this sample the table shows 110,000 to 150,000 clones, approximately 80% of which occur a single time. The ten largest account for roughly 10% of the sample.

For CDR1 and CDR2, the germline V gene lists SGHRS and YFSETQ. The cysteine opens and the phenylalanine closes a CDR3 of 16 amino acids. Just the 48-base CDR3 DNA is kept, in frame starting at base 1. V is cut by 0 bases and J by 3 bases, and the space between the germline ends is 14 bases. The source of this sequence is a man between 60 and 70 years old with active or convalescent COVID-19. The rearranged chain carries TRBV5-1 and TRBJ2-3, with TRBD2 perhaps the D gene, on 5 matching bases. Sequencing used peripheral blood. CDR3 sequence: CASSLAGQRRTDTQYF. The base sequence is TGCGCCAGCAGCTTGGCCGGGCAGCGGCGGACAGATACGCAGTATTTT.